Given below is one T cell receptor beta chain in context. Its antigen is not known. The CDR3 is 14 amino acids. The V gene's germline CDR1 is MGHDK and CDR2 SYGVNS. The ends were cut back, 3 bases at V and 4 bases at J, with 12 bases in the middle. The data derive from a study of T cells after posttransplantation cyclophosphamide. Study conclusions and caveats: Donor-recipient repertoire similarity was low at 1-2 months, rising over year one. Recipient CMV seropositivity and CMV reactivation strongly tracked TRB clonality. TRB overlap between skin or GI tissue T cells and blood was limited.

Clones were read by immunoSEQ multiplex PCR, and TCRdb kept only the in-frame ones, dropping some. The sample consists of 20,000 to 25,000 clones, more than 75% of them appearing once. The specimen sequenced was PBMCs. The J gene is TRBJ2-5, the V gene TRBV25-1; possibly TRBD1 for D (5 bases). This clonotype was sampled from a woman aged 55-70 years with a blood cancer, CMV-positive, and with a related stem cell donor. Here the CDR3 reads CASSDGALRETQYF. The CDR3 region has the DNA TGTGCCAGCAGTGATGGGGCCCTAAGAGAGACCCAGTACTTC. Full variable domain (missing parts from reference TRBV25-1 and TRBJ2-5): EADIYQTPRYLVIGTGKKITLECSQTMGHDKMYWYQQDPGMELHLIHYSYGVNSTEKGDLSSESTVSRIRTEHFPLTLESARPSHTSQYLCASSDGALRETQYFGPGTRLLVL.